The 27 T cell receptor beta chains listed next were all sequenced from one sample in a study of CD8+CD57+ T cells in acquired aplastic anemia. TCR beta VDJ combinations and CDR3 sequences were profiled from genomic DNA. TCRdb used MiXCR to reprocess the reads, holding one entry per CDR3 protein. The repertoire includes more than 150,000 distinct CDR3 sequences, 46% of them detected once, and roughly 3% sits in the top ten. The sequenced material came from sorted CD4+, CD8+, or CD8+CD57+ T cells (not recorded which) from PBMCs. Source of these receptors: a human donor in good health.

The chain uses TRBV24-1 and TRBJ2-1; 7 positions match TRBD1. CDR1 is KGHDR and CDR2 is SFDVKD in the germline V gene. The V segment lost 8 bases and the J segment 9 bases; nucleotides outside the gene matches: 3. The CDR3 has 11 residues. The CDR3 DNA follows: TGTGCCACCACTCGACAGGGTGAGCAGTTCTTC. It encodes CATTRQGEQFF.

The chain links TRBV7-8 to TRBJ1-5, with 7 bases lining up with TRBD1. The length of the CDR3 is 17 residues. Trimming took 5 bases from V and 4 from J; bases not matched to a gene: 14. Germline CDR1 reads SGHVS; CDR2 reads FQNEAQ. The CDR3 here is CASSLGGYRGMNQPQHF. As DNA, the CDR3 is TGTGCCAGCAGCCTCGGTGGATACAGGGGTATGAATCAGCCCCAGCATTTT.

V gene TRBV19 combines with J gene TRBJ1-5, with D uncertain. CDR1 and CDR2 from the germline V gene are LNHDA and SQIVND (reference sequence). The CDR3 consists of 12 residues. V lost 6 bases, J lost 7 bases, and 10 bases lay in between. The CDR3 sequence: CASRTMKQPQHF. The CDR3, as DNA: TGTGCCAGTAGAACAATGAAGCAGCCCCAGCATTTT.

This clonotype was detected many times. The genes are TRBV12-3 or TRBV12-4 and TRBJ1-6; a possible D gene is TRBD1 (6 bases). V lost 1 base and J 8 bases, leaving 9 bases between the germline ends. The CDR3 spans 14 residues. CDR3 DNA: TGTGCCAGCAGTTTAGGGCAGGGGTATTCACCCCTCCACTTT. Encoded protein: CASSLGQGYSPLHF.

The rearrangement joins TRBV20-1 to TRBJ2-7; D is ambiguous. The V end was cut by 6 bases, the J end by 3 bases, with 9 bases between. The CDR3 sequence is 11 residues long. Germline V gene sequence: CDR1 DFQATT, CDR2 SNEGSKA (reference sequence). The CDR3 nucleotides read TGCAGTGCAGGAACACACTACGAGCAGTACTTC. This encodes CSAGTHYEQYF.

CDR3 residues: CACTRMEGATGELFF. As DNA, the CDR3 is TGTGCCTGCACAAGAATGGAAGGGGCCACCGGGGAGCTGTTTTTT. The chain carries TRBV27 and TRBJ2-2; D may be TRBD1 (5 bases). With 11 bases removed from V and 4 bases from J, the gap between germline ends came to 20 bases. CDR3 length: 15 amino acids. Germline V CDR1 and CDR2: MNHEY, SMNVEV (reference sequence).

This sequence joins TRBV10-3 and TRBJ1-6, with 7 bases fitting TRBD1. Germline lookup yields CDR1 ENHRY and CDR2 SYGVKD. V dropped 4 bases and J dropped 10; count of bases not matched to a gene: 7. CDR3 size: 14 residues. CDR3 sequence: CAISGDSLRSPLHF. The CDR3 DNA reads TGTGCCATCAGTGGGGACAGCCTTAGGTCACCCCTCCACTTT.

This clonotype was recorded once. Here the CDR3 DNA reads TGTGCCAGCAGCCCAGGGACTAGCGGGAGTGGAGGTGAGCAGTTCTTC. Protein product: CASSPGTSGSGGEQFF. The genes are TRBV7-8 and TRBJ2-1; 14 bases are shared with TRBD2. The junction had 9 bases not matched to a gene; V was cut back by 5 bases and J by 9 bases. The CDR3 extends over 16 amino acids. CDR1 and CDR2 (germline): SGHVS, FQNEAQ.

V is TRBV5-1 and J is TRBJ2-7; perhaps TRBD2 as D (5 bases). The CDR3 contains 14 residues. V was trimmed by 2 bases and J by 5 bases, leaving 14 bases between them. The germline CDR1 and CDR2 sequences are SGHRS and YFSETQ. CDR3 sequence reads: CASSFRPTGNEQYF. CDR3 nucleotide sequence: TGCGCCAGCAGCTTCCGCCCTACGGGAAACGAGCAGTACTTC.

The J gene is TRBJ2-4, the V gene TRBV16; weak D call: TRBD2 (7 bases). Germline V gives CDR1 KGHSY, CDR2 FQNENV. CDR3 length: 17 amino acids. The V and J ends lost 5 bases and 0 bases respectively, with 17 bases between them. The CDR3 DNA sequence: TGTGCCAGCAGCTCGCTACAGGGACTACTAGCCAAAAACATTCAGTACTTC. Its translation: CASSSLQGLLAKNIQYF.

The V gene is TRBV11-1, the J gene TRBJ2-1; 8 positions match TRBD1. V gave up 5 bases and J gave up 0 bases; unmatched junction bases: 0. Germline-derived CDR1 and CDR2 are SGHAT and FQDESV (reference sequence). CDR3 length: 14 amino acids. The CDR3 nucleotides read TGTGCCAGCAGCGGGACAGGCTCCTACAATGAGCAGTTCTTC. Translation: CASSGTGSYNEQFF.

Regarding this clonotype: An end of the junction differs from the germline gene, which may be a read error. In nucleotides, the CDR3 is TGCAGTGCAAAGATCGGGCAGACCTTGGCTTACTTC. It encodes CSAKIGQTLAYF. The chain recombines TRBV20-1 with TRBJ1-2; D not resolved. The CDR3 runs 12 residues. CDR1 is DFQATT and CDR2 is SNEGSKA in the germline V gene (reference sequence).

This clonotype was picked up many times. The V call is TRBV5-5, the J call TRBJ1-2; D remains ambiguous. In germline, CDR1 is SGHKS, CDR2 YYEKEE (reference sequence). Trimming cost V 1 base and J 3 bases, with 10 bases left between them. The length of the CDR3 is 14 residues. The DNA of the CDR3 is TGTGCCAGCAGCTTGAATCATGGGTACTATGGCTACACCTTC. Amino acid sequence: CASSLNHGYYGYTF.

The V call is TRBV10-3, the J call TRBJ1-5; 7 positions match TRBD1. The CDR3 sequence is 14 residues long. V dropped 2 bases and J dropped 5; count of bases not matched to a gene: 3. Germline V CDR1 and CDR2: ENHRY, SYGVKD. CDR3 amino acids: CAISEAQGDQPQHF. CDR3 bases: TGTGCCATCAGTGAGGCCCAGGGGGATCAGCCCCAGCATTTT.

This clonotype occurred a few times. The V and J genes are TRBV10-3 and TRBJ1-1; no definite D call. The CDR3 loop spans 16 amino acids. The V gene's germline CDR1 is ENHRY and CDR2 SYGVKD. The ends were cut back, 0 bases at V and 1 base at J, with 12 bases in the middle. CDR3 bases: TGTGCCATCAGTGAGTCGAGAGGCCGGACGAACACTGAAGCTTTCTTT. This translates into CAISESRGRTNTEAFF.

The chain recombines TRBV2 with TRBJ2-7, with D maybe TRBD2 (5 bases). V lost 6 bases and J 2 bases, leaving 11 bases between the germline ends. This CDR3 contains 13 residues. Germline assignment: CDR1 SNHLY and CDR2 FYNNEI. The CDR3 coding sequence is TGTGCCAGCAGGCATGGACTGACCTACGAGCAGTACTTC. Its protein is CASRHGLTYEQYF.

This clonotype was recorded a few times. The CDR3 sequence is CAISDPLRWDEAFF. For the CDR3, the DNA is TGTGCCATCAGTGACCCACTTCGGTGGGATGAAGCTTTCTTT. The chain links TRBV10-3 to TRBJ1-1; unclear D gene. Trimming cost V 3 bases and J 7 bases, with 15 bases left between them. CDR3 size: 14 residues. From germline, CDR1 is ENHRY and CDR2 SYGVKD.

V gene TRBV2 combines with J gene TRBJ1-1; a weak D match, TRBD1 (6 bases). Germline-derived CDR1 and CDR2 are SNHLY and FYNNEI. Trimming took off 6 bases at V and 0 bases at J, with 8 bases between the two ends. The CDR3 extends over 13 amino acids. The CDR3 bases are TGTGCCAGCAGGGCAGGGGTGAACACTGAAGCTTTCTTT. This translates into CASRAGVNTEAFF.

Comment on this clonotype: A junction end diverges from the germline sequence, so it may reflect a read error. The rearrangement joins TRBV18 to TRBJ1-1; D uncertain. This CDR3 is built from 14 residues. CDR1 and CDR2 (germline): KGHSH, LQKENI. The CDR3: CASSPAVLARGALF. The CDR3 DNA follows: TGTGCCAGCTCACCTGCCGTGTTGGCCCGAGGAGCTCTCTTT.

This clonotype was picked up many times. J is TRBJ2-1 and V is TRBV11-2, with TRBD2 matching 10 bases. The CDR3 has 15 residues. The V gene end was trimmed by 5 bases and the J gene end by 9 bases; junction bases not matched to a gene: 10. Germline loops: CDR1 SGHAT, CDR2 FQNNGV. DNA for the CDR3: TGTGCCAGCAGCGCAACTAGCGGGACGTCCGGTGAGCAGTTCTTC. Protein sequence: CASSATSGTSGEQFF.

On this clonotype: One junction end does not reproduce the germline sequence, and a read error may be involved. The chain couples TRBV7-9 to TRBJ2-7, with TRBD1 as a possible D gene (8 bases). The CDR3 loop spans 14 amino acids. The germline gives CDR1 SEHNR, CDR2 FQNEAQ (reference sequence). The CDR3 DNA follows: TGTGCCAGCGGGGGGGGACAGGCGATCTACGAGCAGTGCTTC. The encoded protein is CASGGGQAIYEQCF.

The genes are TRBV10-3 and TRBJ2-5; 7 bases line up with TRBD1. This CDR3 region has 13 residues. Per the germline V gene, CDR1 is ENHRY and CDR2 is SYGVKD. This CDR3 is CTSSEGDRRTQYF. In nucleotides, the CDR3 is TGTACCAGCAGTGAAGGGGACAGAAGAACCCAGTACTTC.

The J gene is TRBJ1-3, the V gene TRBV3-1, with 9 bases that match TRBD1. CDR3 length: 12 residues. CDR1 LGHDT and CDR2 YNNKEL come from the germline V gene (reference sequence). V shed 4 bases and J 12 bases; nucleotides not matched to a gene: 4. The CDR3 protein is CASSPGQGHIYF. The CDR3 region has the DNA TGTGCCAGCAGCCCGGGACAGGGTCACATATATTTT.

Many counts were recorded for this clonotype. The chain employs TRBV12-3 or TRBV12-4 and TRBJ2-1; D remains unclear. The V end was cut by 5 bases, the J end by 1 base, with 9 bases between. The CDR3 is made up of 14 amino acids. In nucleotides, the CDR3 is TGTGCCAGCAGTAGCACGAGGTCCTACAATGAGCAGTTCTTC. Its translation: CASSSTRSYNEQFF.

This clonotype was observed at least ten times. This chain uses TRBV5-1 with TRBJ1-1; the D gene is possibly TRBD1 (6 bases). There are 15 residues in the CDR3. Germline V gene data show CDR1 as SGHRS and CDR2 as YFSETQ. V lost 0 bases and J 0 bases, leaving 9 bases between the germline ends. CDR3 coding DNA: TGCGCCAGCAGCTTGGGGGGGGCCATGAACACTGAAGCTTTCTTT. Residues: CASSLGGAMNTEAFF.

Ten or more counts support this clonotype. CDR3 protein: CASSYRATYEQYF. In nucleotides, the CDR3 is TGTGCCAGCAGTTACCGGGCTACCTACGAGCAGTACTTC. V and J are TRBV6-5 and TRBJ2-7, with D unresolved. This CDR3 contains 13 residues. V was trimmed by 2 bases and J by 2 bases, leaving 7 bases between them. Germline CDR1 is MNHEY and CDR2 is SVGAGI.

This clonotype occurred a few times. V usage is TRBV10-3 and J usage is TRBJ2-7, with D maybe TRBD1 (6 bases). In germline, CDR1 is ENHRY, CDR2 SYGVKD. Trimming stripped 7 bases from V and 0 bases from J, with 10 bases between. CDR3 length: 13 amino acids. CDR3 region: CAIKDRSSYEQYF. The CDR3 DNA follows: TGTGCCATCAAAGACAGGTCCTCCTACGAGCAGTACTTC.